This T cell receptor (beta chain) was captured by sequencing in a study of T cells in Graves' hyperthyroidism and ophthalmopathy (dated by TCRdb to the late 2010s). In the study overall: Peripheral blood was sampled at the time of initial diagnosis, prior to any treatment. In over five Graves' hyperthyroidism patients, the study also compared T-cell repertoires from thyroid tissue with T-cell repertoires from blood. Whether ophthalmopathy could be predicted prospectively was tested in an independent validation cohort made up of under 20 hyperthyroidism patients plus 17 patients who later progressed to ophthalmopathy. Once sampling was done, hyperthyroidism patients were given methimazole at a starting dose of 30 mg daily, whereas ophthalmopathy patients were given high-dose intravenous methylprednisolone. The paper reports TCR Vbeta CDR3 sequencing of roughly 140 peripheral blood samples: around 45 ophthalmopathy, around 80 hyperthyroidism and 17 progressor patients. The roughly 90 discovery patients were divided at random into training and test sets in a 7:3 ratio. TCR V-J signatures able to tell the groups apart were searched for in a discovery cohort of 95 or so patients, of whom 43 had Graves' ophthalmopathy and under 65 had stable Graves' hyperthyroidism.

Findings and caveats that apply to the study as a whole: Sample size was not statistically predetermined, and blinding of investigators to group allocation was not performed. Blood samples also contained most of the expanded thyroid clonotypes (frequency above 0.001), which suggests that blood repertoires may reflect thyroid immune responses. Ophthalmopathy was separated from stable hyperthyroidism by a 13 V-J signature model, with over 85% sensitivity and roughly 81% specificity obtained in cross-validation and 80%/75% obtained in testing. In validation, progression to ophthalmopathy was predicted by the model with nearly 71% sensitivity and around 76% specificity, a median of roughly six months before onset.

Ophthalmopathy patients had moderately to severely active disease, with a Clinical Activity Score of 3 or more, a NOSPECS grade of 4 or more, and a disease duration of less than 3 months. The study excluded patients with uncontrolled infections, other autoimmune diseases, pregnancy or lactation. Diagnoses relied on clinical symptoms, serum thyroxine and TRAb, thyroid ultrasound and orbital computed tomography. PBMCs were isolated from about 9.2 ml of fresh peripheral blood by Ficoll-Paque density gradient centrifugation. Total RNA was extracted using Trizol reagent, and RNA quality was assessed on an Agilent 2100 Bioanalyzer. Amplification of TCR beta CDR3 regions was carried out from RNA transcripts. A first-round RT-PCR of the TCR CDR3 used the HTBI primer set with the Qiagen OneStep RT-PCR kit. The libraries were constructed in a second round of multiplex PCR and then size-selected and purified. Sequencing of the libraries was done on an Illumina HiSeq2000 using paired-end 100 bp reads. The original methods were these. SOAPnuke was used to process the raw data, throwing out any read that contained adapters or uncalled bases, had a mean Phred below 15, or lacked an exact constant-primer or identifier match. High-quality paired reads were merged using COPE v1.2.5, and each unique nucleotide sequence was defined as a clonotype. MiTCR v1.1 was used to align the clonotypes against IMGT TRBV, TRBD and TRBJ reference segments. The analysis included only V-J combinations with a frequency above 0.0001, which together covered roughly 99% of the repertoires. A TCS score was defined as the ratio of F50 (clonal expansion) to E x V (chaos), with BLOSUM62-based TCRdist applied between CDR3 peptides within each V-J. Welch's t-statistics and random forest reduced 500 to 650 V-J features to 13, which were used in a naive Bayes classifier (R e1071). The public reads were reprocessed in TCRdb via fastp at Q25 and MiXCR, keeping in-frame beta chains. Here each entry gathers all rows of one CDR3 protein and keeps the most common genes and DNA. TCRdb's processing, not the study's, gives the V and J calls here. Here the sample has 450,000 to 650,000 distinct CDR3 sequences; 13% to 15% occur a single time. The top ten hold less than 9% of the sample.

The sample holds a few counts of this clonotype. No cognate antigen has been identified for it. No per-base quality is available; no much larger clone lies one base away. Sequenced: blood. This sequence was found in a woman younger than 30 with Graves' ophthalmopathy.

The CDR3 protein sequence reads: CASSPRNFGTYEQYF. The DNA is as follows: TGCGCCAGCAGCCCTCGCAACTTTGGGACGTATGAGCAGTACTTC. The rearranged segments are TRBV4-1 and TRBJ2-7, with the D call perhaps TRBD1 or TRBD2, as 5 bases match in each case. The CDR3 goes from the cysteine to the phenylalanine over 15 residues. Just the 45-base CDR3 DNA is kept, in frame starting at base 1. The germline V gene provides CDR1 MGHRA and CDR2 YSYEKL. V is clipped by 4 bases and J by 7 bases, and the sequence between their germline boundaries is 20 bases long.